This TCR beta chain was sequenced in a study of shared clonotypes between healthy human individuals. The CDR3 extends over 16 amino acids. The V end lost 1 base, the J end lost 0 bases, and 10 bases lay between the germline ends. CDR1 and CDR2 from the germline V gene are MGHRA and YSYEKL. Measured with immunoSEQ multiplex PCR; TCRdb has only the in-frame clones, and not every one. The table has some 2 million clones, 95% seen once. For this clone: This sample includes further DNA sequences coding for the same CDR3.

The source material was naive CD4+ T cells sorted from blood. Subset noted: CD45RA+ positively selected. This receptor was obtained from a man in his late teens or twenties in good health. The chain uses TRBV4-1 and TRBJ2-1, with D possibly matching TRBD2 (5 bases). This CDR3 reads CASSQAPGSSYNEQFF. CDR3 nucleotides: TGCGCCAGCAGCCAAGCCCCGGGGAGCTCCTACAATGAGCAGTTCTTC.